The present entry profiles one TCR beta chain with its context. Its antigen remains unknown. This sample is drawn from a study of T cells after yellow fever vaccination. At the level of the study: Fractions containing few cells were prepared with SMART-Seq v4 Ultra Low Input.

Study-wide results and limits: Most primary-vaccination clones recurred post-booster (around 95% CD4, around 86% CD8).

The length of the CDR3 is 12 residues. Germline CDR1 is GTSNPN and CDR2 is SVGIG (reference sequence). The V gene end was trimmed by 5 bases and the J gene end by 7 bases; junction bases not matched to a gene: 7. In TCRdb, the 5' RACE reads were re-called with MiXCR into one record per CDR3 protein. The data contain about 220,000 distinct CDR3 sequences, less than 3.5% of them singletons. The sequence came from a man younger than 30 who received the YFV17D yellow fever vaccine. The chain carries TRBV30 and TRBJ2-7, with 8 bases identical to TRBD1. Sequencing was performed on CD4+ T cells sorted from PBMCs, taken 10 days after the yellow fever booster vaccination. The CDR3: CAWSQGGGEQYF. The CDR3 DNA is TGTGCCTGGTCACAGGGGGGAGGAGAGCAGTACTTC. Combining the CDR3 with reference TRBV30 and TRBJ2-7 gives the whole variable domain SQTIHQWPATLVQPVGSPLSLECTVEGTSNPNLYWYRQAAGRGLQLLFYSVGIGQISSEVPQNLSASRPQDRQFILSSKKLLLSDSGFYLCAWSQGGGEQYFGPGTRLTVT.